These T cell receptor beta chains were read from a single sample in a study of human T cells and chemical hapten exposure. TCRdb used MiXCR to reprocess the RACE reads, holding one entry per CDR3 protein. Of fewer than 300,000 distinct CDR3 sequences detected, around 7.3% appear once; the ten largest clones hold roughly 1.2%. The sample was whole blood, taken in connection with sensitization to the hapten diphenylcyclopropenone (DPC). These receptors all stem from a young man with alopecia areata. Some clones in this sample may be carry-over from other donors' samples. Both conserved end residues are part of each CDR3. D genes are given only for firm matches. Where a row states a size, it is once, few, many or the class of an expanded clone; other rows omit it.

D gene	clone size	J gene	V gene	CDR3 DNA	CDR3 protein
TRBD2	few	TRBJ2-3	TRBV5-1	TGCGCCAGCAGCGCCCTAGCGGGCCCCACAGATACGCAGTATTTT	CASSALAGPTDTQYF
TRBD1	NA	TRBJ1-2	TRBV28	TGTGCCAGCAGTCCCCAAACAGGGGGCTACTATGGCTACACCTTC	CASSPQTGGYYGYTF
TRBD1	few	TRBJ2-3	TRBV9	TGTGCCAGCAGCGGGCCTGGGACAGGGAAAAATACGCAGTATTTT	CASSGPGTGKNTQYF
TRBD2	NA	TRBJ2-3	TRBV19	TGTGCCAGTAGTCCTAGGTTGCCAACTAGCGGGGGTAACACAGATACGCAGTATTTT	CASSPRLPTSGGNTDTQYF
TRBD1	NA	TRBJ1-4	TRBV18	TGTGCCAGCTCACCCATCAGGGGGCGTAATGAAAAACTGTTTTTT	CASSPIRGRNEKLFF
TRBD1	few	TRBJ2-1	TRBV3-1	TGTGCCAGCAGCCAACTGCCCGACAGGGACGAGCAGTTCTTC	CASSQLPDRDEQFF
TRBD1	NA	TRBJ2-1	TRBV9	TGTGCCAGCAGCGTAGGCTGGACAGGGGGCCCGTCCTACAATGAGCAGTTCTTC	CASSVGWTGGPSYNEQFF
NA	NA	TRBJ1-2	TRBV2	TGTGCCAGCAGTGGAGGAGACTTCCAGGGTAACTATGGCTACACCTTC	CASSGGDFQGNYGYTF
NA	many	TRBJ1-2	TRBV6-2/TRBV6-3	TGTGCCAGCAGCGATTCAGGGGCCTACTATGGCTACACCTTC	CASSDSGAYYGYTF
NA	many	TRBJ1-4	TRBV4-1	TGCGCCAGCAGCCAAGTAGGGGCCAGGGTGGGAGAAAAACTGTTTTTT	CASSQVGARVGEKLFF
TRBD2	NA	TRBJ2-3	TRBV11-3	TGTGCCAGCAGCCCCCGACTAGCGGGGGTGGAAGATACGCAGTATTTT	CASSPRLAGVEDTQYF
NA	few	TRBJ1-1	TRBV14	TGTGCCAGCAGCCAAGCACACTGGGGAGCTTTCTTT	CASSQAHWGAFF
NA	few	TRBJ1-4	TRBV4-3	TGCGCCAGCAGCCTTACGGTCGGGCGAGGAGGGGATAATGAAAAACTGTTTTTT	CASSLTVGRGGDNEKLFF
NA	NA	TRBJ1-3	TRBV4-3	TGCGCCAGCAGCCAAGAGGGACACCAAGACTCTGGAAACACCATATATTTT	CASSQEGHQDSGNTIYF
NA	NA	TRBJ1-2	TRBV12-3/TRBV12-4	TGTGCCAGCAGTTTAGGTGCAGGGTCCCATGGCTACACCTTC	CASSLGAGSHGYTF
TRBD1	few	TRBJ1-4	TRBV7-9	TGTGCCAGCAGTTACGACAGGGAGAATGAAAAACTGTTTTTT	CASSYDRENEKLFF
TRBD1	many	TRBJ1-1	TRBV2	TGTGCCAGCAGTGATAATCCCGTTACAGGGGACACTGAAGCTTTCTTT	CASSDNPVTGDTEAFF
NA	few	TRBJ2-3	TRBV11-2	TGTGCCAGCAGCTTAGTTTACCCTGTCACAGATACGCAGTATTTT	CASSLVYPVTDTQYF
NA	few	TRBJ2-1	TRBV3-1	TGTGCCAGCAGCCAAGCCCAGAGGCAGTTCTTC	CASSQAQRQFF
NA	NA	TRBJ1-5	TRBV12-3/TRBV12-4	TGTGCCAGCAGTTTGACGGTGAGCAATCAGCCCCAGCATTTT	CASSLTVSNQPQHF
NA	few	TRBJ2-1	TRBV10-3	TGTGCCACCACCCCGGGTAGCTCCTACAATGAGCAGTTCTTC	CATTPGSSYNEQFF
NA	many	TRBJ2-4	TRBV20-1	TGCAGTGCTAGACAGGGGAATCTAGCCAAAAACATTCAGTACTTC	CSARQGNLAKNIQYF
TRBD1	many	TRBJ1-1	TRBV6-5	TGTGCCAGCAGTTACTCCGACAGGGGTCGGCCTGAAGCTTTCTTT	CASSYSDRGRPEAFF
TRBD2	many	TRBJ2-2	TRBV29-1	TGCAGCGTATTACGGGGGGGCATCGGCACCGGGGAGCTGTTTTTT	CSVLRGGIGTGELFF
TRBD1	many	TRBJ1-3	TRBV7-6	TGTGCCAGCAGCAAAACAGGGGGCTCTGGAAACACCATATATTTT	CASSKTGGSGNTIYF
TRBD1	NA	TRBJ2-5	TRBV3-1	TGTGCCAGCAGCCACTGGCAGGGGGAGAGTGGGACCCAGTACTTC	CASSHWQGESGTQYF
TRBD1	many	TRBJ1-1	TRBV14	TGTGCCAGCAGCCGACAGGGCCAGAGCACTGAAGCTTTCTTT	CASSRQGQSTEAFF
TRBD1	NA	TRBJ1-1	TRBV9	TGTGCCAGCAGCGGAGGGGGACAGAGAAACACTGAAGCTTTCTTT	CASSGGGQRNTEAFF
NA	NA	TRBJ2-1	TRBV20-1	TGCAGTGCTAAACCCTACGGTAATGAGCAGTTCTTC	CSAKPYGNEQFF
NA	NA	TRBJ2-3	TRBV3-1	TGTGCCAGCAGCCTGGGACCGACCCTCGGGGATACGCAGTATTTT	CASSLGPTLGDTQYF
TRBD1	NA	TRBJ1-4	TRBV10-3	TGTGCCATCAGTGAGGCAAGGACAGGGACTACCAATGAAAAACTGTTTTTT	CAISEARTGTTNEKLFF
TRBD1	many	TRBJ2-7	TRBV5-1	TGCGCCAGCAGCTTGCCAGGACAGGGGTCCTACGAGCAGTACTTC	CASSLPGQGSYEQYF
NA	few	TRBJ2-1	TRBV24-1	TGTGCCACCAGTGACCCTTACTACAATGAGCAGTTCTTC	CATSDPYYNEQFF
TRBD2	many	TRBJ2-3	TRBV27	TGTGCCAGCAGCCCACCTGCTAGCGGGGGTTACGATACGCAGTATTTT	CASSPPASGGYDTQYF
TRBD1	NA	TRBJ1-6	TRBV12-3/TRBV12-4	TGTGCCAGCGGCCAGACAGGGTTTAATTCACCCCTCCACTTT	CASGQTGFNSPLHF
TRBD1	few	TRBJ2-1	TRBV6-2/TRBV6-3	TGTGCCAGCAGCCTACGAGGGGGCGATGAGCAGTTCTTC	CASSLRGGDEQFF
TRBD2	few	TRBJ2-5	TRBV27	TGTGCCAGCAGAAAACTAGCGGGGGGCGAGACCCAGTACTTC	CASRKLAGGETQYF
NA	NA	TRBJ1-1	TRBV7-9	TGTGCCAGCAGAGAACAGGGAGGTAGCAACACTGAAGCTTTCTTT	CASREQGGSNTEAFF
TRBD1	few	TRBJ1-2	TRBV12-3/TRBV12-4	TGTGCCAGCAGTCCCGGACAGGGGAGAGACTATGGCTACACCTTC	CASSPGQGRDYGYTF
NA	NA	TRBJ2-6	TRBV6-1	TGTGCCAGCAGTGAAGACGGCTCTGGGGCCAACGTCCTGACTTTC	CASSEDGSGANVLTF
TRBD1	few	TRBJ1-4	TRBV2	TGTGCCAGCAGTGACGACAGTGAAACAGGGGATACTAATGAAAAACTGTTTTTT	CASSDDSETGDTNEKLFF
NA	many	TRBJ1-1	TRBV3-1	TGTGCCAGCAGCCGGACGGAAGAAGCTTTCTTT	CASSRTEEAFF
NA	NA	TRBJ1-2	TRBV11-2	TGTGCCGTTCCGGCCAGGGACCATGGCTACACCTTC	CAVPARDHGYTF
TRBD2	few	TRBJ2-1	TRBV24-1	TGTGCCACCAGTGATGGGGGGACTAGCGGGTACACTGAGCAGTTCTTC	CATSDGGTSGYTEQFF
NA	many	TRBJ1-1	TRBV7-2	TGTGCCAGCAGCTTAGACGGGGGCGCGGAAGTTGAGGCTTTCTTT	CASSLDGGAEVEAFF
NA	many	TRBJ2-1	TRBV7-9	TGTGCCAGCAGCTTAGGGAACAATGAGCAGTTCTTC	CASSLGNNEQFF
NA	NA	TRBJ2-3	TRBV4-3	TGCGCCAGCAGCCAGGGAACTAGAAAAAATGCAGATACGCAGTATTTT	CASSQGTRKNADTQYF
TRBD2	NA	TRBJ2-1	TRBV28	TGTGCCAGCAGTTCCAACCTAGCGGGGGGGCCGGGTGAGCAGTTCTTC	CASSSNLAGGPGEQFF
NA	many	TRBJ2-6	TRBV5-1	TGCGCCAGCAGCTCCGTGTCTGGGGCCAACGTCCTGACTTTC	CASSSVSGANVLTF
NA	NA	TRBJ2-2	TRBV29-1	TGCAGCGTTAGGGACACCCACACCGGGGAGCTGTTTTTT	CSVRDTHTGELFF
NA	many	TRBJ2-1	TRBV6-5	TGTGCCAGCACCGTGGGGAATGAGCAGTTCTTC	CASTVGNEQFF
TRBD1	few	TRBJ2-2	TRBV10-3	TGTGCCATCAGTGCCGGGACAGGGAACACCGGGGAGCTGTTTTTT	CAISAGTGNTGELFF
NA	NA	TRBJ1-1	TRBV10-3	TGTGCCATCAGTGTCCCGGGGACCCCGGACACTGAAGCTTTCTTT	CAISVPGTPDTEAFF